This T cell receptor (beta chain) came from a study of cytomegalovirus exposure and HLA in healthy donors. With 5 bases clipped from V and 0 bases from J, the junction kept 3 bases outside the gene matches. This CDR3 contains 14 residues. The V gene's germline CDR1 is MNHEY and CDR2 SVGAGI. The study, taken as a whole, reports: As was reported, the HLA-A and HLA-B alleles of most subjects were accurately predicted from TCR beta sequences.

60 Vbeta and 13 Jbeta primers were used in PCR. Clones were read by immunoSEQ multiplex PCR, and TCRdb kept only the in-frame ones, dropping some. This sample has 70,000 or so clones, with about 84% found just once. A word on this clone: Antigen specificity is unknown.

The chain employs TRBV6-5 and TRBJ1-1, with TRBD1 identical over 7 bases. The sequencing sample was made of PBMCs. The TCR originated in a man aged 18 to 30 in good health and CMV-seropositive. The CDR3 coding sequence is TGTGCCAGCAGTGCGGACAGGTTGAACACTGAAGCTTTCTTT. It specifies CASSADRLNTEAFF.